The 17 T cell receptor beta chains listed next were all sequenced from one sample in a study of blood T cell repertoires in COVID-19. The method was immunoSEQ multiplex PCR; TCRdb's version includes in-frame clones alone and lacks a portion of them. The sample shows about 220,000 clones, about 83% of them seen only once. The sample taken for sequencing was PBMCs or T cells enriched from blood (not recorded which). The receptors were sampled from a woman aged 50 to 60 who had been exposed to COVID-19.

The genes are TRBV7-9 and TRBJ2-2; perhaps TRBD1 as D (6 bases). V lost 7 bases to trimming and J lost 7 bases, with 13 bases between them. This CDR3 has 13 residues. Germline V gene sequence: CDR1 SEHNR, CDR2 FQNEAQ (reference sequence). The CDR3 reads CASNRDLNGELFF. CDR3 DNA: TGTGCCAGCAACAGGGATTTGAACGGGGAGCTGTTTTTT.

This chain links TRBV19 with TRBJ2-1, with 7 bases aligning to TRBD1. CDR1 and CDR2 from the germline V gene are LNHDA and SQIVND (reference sequence). This CDR3 is built from 16 residues. The junction had 6 bases not matched to a gene; V was cut back by 2 bases and J by 2 bases. In nucleotides, the CDR3 is TGTGCCAGTAGTATATCAACGGGACAGACCTACAATGAGCAGTTCTTC. Translating it yields CASSISTGQTYNEQFF. Full variable domain (rest looked up from reference TRBV19 and TRBJ2-1): DGGITQSPKYLFRKEGQNVTLSCEQNLNHDAMYWYRQDPGQGLRLIYYSQIVNDFQKGDIAEGYSVSREKKESFPLTVTSAQKNPTAFYLCASSISTGQTYNEQFFGPGTRLTVL.

The chain carries TRBV5-1 and TRBJ1-5; tentatively, D is TRBD1 (5 bases). The germline V gene has CDR1 SGHRS and CDR2 YFSETQ. This CDR3 is built from 14 residues. The V gene lost 0 bases and the J gene lost 6 bases, with 10 bases spanning the gap. Here the CDR3 reads CASSLEGAGQPQHF. CDR3 in DNA: TGCGCCAGCAGCTTGGAAGGGGCCGGTCAGCCCCAGCATTTT.

The V gene is TRBV24-1, the J gene TRBJ2-1, with D possibly being TRBD1 (6 bases). Trimming removed 9 bases at V and 6 bases at J, with 14 bases between. The CDR3 totals 13 residues. The germline CDR1 and CDR2 sequences are KGHDR and SFDVKD. The chain's CDR3 is CATLDSFGNEQFF. CDR3 bases: TGTGCCACCTTGGACAGCTTTGGCAATGAGCAGTTCTTC.

This chain uses TRBV12-3 or TRBV12-4 with TRBJ1-1; 8 bases are shared with TRBD1. Trimming cost V 6 bases and J 10 bases; bases outside gene matches: 4. There are 11 residues in the CDR3. CDR3 in DNA: TGTGCCAGCAGGGCCGGGACAGGAGCTTTCTTT. Encoded protein: CASRAGTGAFF.

This chain connects TRBV6-1 to TRBJ2-2; possibly TRBD2 for D (6 bases). V was clipped by 0 bases and J by 2 bases, with 13 bases between them. Germline V gene data show CDR1 as MNHNS and CDR2 as SASEGT. The CDR3 covers 17 residues. The CDR3 DNA is TGTGCCAGCAGTGAAGCGCTTTGGGGGGTAAACACCGGGGAGCTGTTTTTT. This codes for CASSEALWGVNTGELFF.

The CDR3 nucleotides read TGTGCCAGCAGTCCCGGGTCGGACTATGGCTACACCTTC. Translated, it gives CASSPGSDYGYTF. The V gene is TRBV3-1 (or the pseudogene TRBV3-2), the J gene TRBJ1-2; D remains ambiguous. The V end lost 6 bases, the J end lost 3 bases, and 11 bases lay between the germline ends. Germline loops: CDR1 LGHDT, CDR2 YNNKEL (reference sequence). This CDR3 is 13 amino acids long.

This clone is a singleton in its sample. The J gene is TRBJ2-3, the V gene TRBV5-1; TRBD2 matches at 11 bases. With 4 bases clipped from V and 3 bases from J, the junction kept 4 bases outside the gene matches. Germline lookup yields CDR1 SGHRS and CDR2 YFSETQ. This CDR3 spans 15 amino acids. CDR3 bases: TGCGCCAGCAGCCAACTAGCGGGGGCAACAGATACGCAGTATTTT. It codes for CASSQLAGATDTQYF.

A few counts support this clone. The chain combines TRBV24-1 with TRBJ1-5; 9 bases are shared with TRBD1. The germline V gene encodes CDR1 KGHDR and CDR2 SFDVKD. CDR3 length: 15 amino acids. V gave up 5 bases and J gave up 4 bases; unmatched junction bases: 5. CDR3 residues: CATSGGTGSNQPQHF. In DNA form, the CDR3 reads TGTGCCACCAGTGGGGGGACAGGGAGTAATCAGCCCCAGCATTTT.

This clone was detected only once. The V gene is TRBV11-2, the J gene TRBJ2-6; D is possibly TRBD2 (6 bases). CDR1 is SGHAT and CDR2 is FQNNGV in the germline V gene. The CDR3 covers 16 residues. Trimming left V 5 bases short and J 0 bases short, with 11 bases between. Here the CDR3 DNA reads TGTGCCAGCAGCCGGGCGGGAAACTCTGGGGCCAACGTCCTGACTTTC. This sequence encodes CASSRAGNSGANVLTF.

This chain joins TRBV29-1 and TRBJ2-7, with 8 bases lining up with TRBD2. Trimming took 5 bases from V and 0 from J; bases not matched to a gene: 6. This CDR3 region has 14 residues. Germline CDR1 is SQVTM and CDR2 is ANQGSEA. The CDR3 spells CSVSAAGDSYEQYF. The CDR3 DNA follows: TGCAGCGTTTCAGCAGCGGGGGACTCCTACGAGCAGTACTTC.

The sample holds a few counts of this clone. V is TRBV19 and J is TRBJ1-2, with D possibly matching TRBD1 (6 bases). The CDR3 is 15 residues long. V lost 4 bases, J lost 3 bases, and 15 bases lay in between. Germline loops: CDR1 LNHDA, CDR2 SQIVND (reference sequence). The CDR3 region has the DNA TGTGCCAGTAGTAGGGGGTCGGGACATGACTATGGCTACACCTTC. Its protein product is CASSRGSGHDYGYTF.

The chain employs TRBV15 and TRBJ1-3; the D is unclear. The germline V and J ends were trimmed by 5 bases and 8 bases, with 7 bases remaining between them. Germline assignment: CDR1 LNHNV and CDR2 YYDKDF (reference sequence). The CDR3 consists of 11 residues. In DNA form, the CDR3 reads TGTGCCACCAGCTATCGGGACACCATATATTTT. It yields the protein CATSYRDTIYF.

The V and J genes are TRBV14 and TRBJ1-1; the D is unclear. The V end was cut by 3 bases, the J end by 3 bases, with 17 bases between. The CDR3 has 16 amino acids. Germline V gene sequence: CDR1 SGHDN, CDR2 FVKESK. The DNA for the CDR3 is TGTGCCAGCAGCCATATACGTCTCGGGCGGGACACTGAAGCTTTCTTT. Its translation: CASSHIRLGRDTEAFF.

V usage is TRBV5-6 and J usage is TRBJ2-1, with a tentative D call TRBD2 (5 bases). Per germline, CDR1 SGHDT and CDR2 YYEEEE. CDR3 length equals 12 residues. V was pared by 0 bases and J by 9 bases, with 7 bases between. CDR3 bases: TGTGCCAGCAGCTTGGCCGGGGTTGAGCAGTTCTTC. It specifies CASSLAGVEQFF.

This chain joins TRBV5-6 and TRBJ2-5; the D gene is possibly TRBD2 (5 bases). V lost 4 bases and J 6 bases, leaving 16 bases between the germline ends. This CDR3 is built from 14 residues. Per the germline V gene, CDR1 is SGHDT and CDR2 is YYEEEE. CDR3 amino acids: CASSASNSGKTQYF. The CDR3 DNA reads as TGTGCCAGCAGCGCTAGCAATTCAGGAAAGACCCAGTACTTC.

V and J are TRBV7-9 and TRBJ1-1, with TRBD1 matching over 10 bases. CDR3 length: 14 residues. Germline assignment: CDR1 SEHNR and CDR2 FQNEAQ (reference sequence). Germline trimming cut 6 bases from V and 5 bases from J; bases unmatched to any gene: 6. CDR3 sequence: CASRLTGGKTEAFF. The CDR3, as DNA: TGTGCCAGCAGGCTGACAGGGGGCAAGACTGAAGCTTTCTTT.